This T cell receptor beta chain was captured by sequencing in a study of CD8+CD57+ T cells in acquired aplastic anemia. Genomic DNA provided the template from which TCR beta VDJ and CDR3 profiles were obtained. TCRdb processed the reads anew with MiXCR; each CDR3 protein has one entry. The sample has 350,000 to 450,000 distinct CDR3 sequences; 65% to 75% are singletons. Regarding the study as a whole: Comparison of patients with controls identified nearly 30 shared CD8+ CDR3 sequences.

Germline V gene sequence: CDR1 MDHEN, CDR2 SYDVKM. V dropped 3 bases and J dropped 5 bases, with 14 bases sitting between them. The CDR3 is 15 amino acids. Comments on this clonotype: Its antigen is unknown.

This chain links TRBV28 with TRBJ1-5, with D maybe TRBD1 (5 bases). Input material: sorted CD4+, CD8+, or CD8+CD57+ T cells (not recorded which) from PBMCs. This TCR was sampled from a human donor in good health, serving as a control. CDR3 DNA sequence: TGTGCCAGCAGTTTGGACAACTCTCTCCATCAGCCCCAGCATTTT. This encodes CASSLDNSLHQPQHF.